Listed below are T cell receptor beta chains from one sample, sequenced in a study of blood T cell repertoires in COVID-19. Here immunoSEQ multiplex PCR was the method, and the copy in TCRdb shows in-frame clones only, minus some. Here the sample spans around 78,000 clones, about 80% being singletons. Sample: peripheral blood. The receptors were sampled from a human donor in a cohort sampled during active COVID-19. The CDR3 runs from the conserved cysteine through the conserved F or W. Fields, in order: V gene, D gene, clone size, J gene, CDR3 protein, CDR3 DNA. A D gene is named only where the DNA matches it firmly. Rows give clone size only sometimes, using once, few, many, or a class for an expanded clone.

>TRBV19|NA|NA|TRBJ1-1
CASSIESMNTEAFF
TGTGCCAGTAGTATAGAAAGCATGAACACTGAAGCTTTCTTT
>TRBV3-1/TRBV3-2|NA|many|TRBJ2-2
CASSLFTTGTGELFF
TGTGCCAGCAGCCTCTTCACGACAGGCACCGGGGAGCTGTTTTTT
>TRBV19|NA|NA|TRBJ1-5
CASSIRGGGSGQPQHF
TGTGCCAGTAGTATTCGGGGCGGGGGTTCAGGTCAGCCCCAGCATTTT
>TRBV5-1|NA|few|TRBJ1-6
CASSLRVDSPLHF
TGCGCCAGCAGCTTGCGAGTAGATTCACCCCTCCACTTT
>TRBV4-1|TRBD1|few|TRBJ2-1
CASSALWDSNYNEQFF
TGCGCCAGCAGCGCTTTATGGGACAGCAACTACAATGAGCAGTTCTTC
>TRBV18|TRBD1|NA|TRBJ1-1
CASSPLEVRGLNTEAFF
TGTGCCAGCTCACCCTTGGAAGTAAGGGGGCTCAATACTGAAGCTTTCTTT
>TRBV4-1|TRBD1|NA|TRBJ1-2
CASSLRGTAYYGYTF
TGCGCCAGCAGCCTACGCGGGACAGCTTACTATGGCTACACCTTC
>TRBV19|TRBD1|NA|TRBJ1-2
CASSYVQGARNGYTF
TGTGCCAGTAGTTACGTTCAGGGGGCTCGGAATGGCTACACCTTC
>TRBV30|NA|once|TRBJ1-5
CAWPHLGGARNQPQHF
TGTGCCTGGCCCCACCTGGGGGGGGCGCGCAATCAGCCCCAGCATTTT
>TRBV7-3|NA|once|TRBJ1-1
CASSSSGGDTEAFF
TGTGCCAGCAGCTCGTCCGGGGGGGACACTGAAGCTTTCTTT
>TRBV12-3/TRBV12-4|NA|NA|TRBJ1-1
CASSLTRGQEAFF
TGTGCCAGCAGTTTAACGAGGGGACAAGAAGCTTTCTTT
>TRBV7-8|TRBD1|NA|TRBJ2-7
CASSAQGTGFEQYF
TGTGCCAGCAGCGCTCAGGGGACAGGGTTCGAGCAGTACTTC
>TRBV5-6|TRBD1|NA|TRBJ2-7
CASSLFSPTGVVYEQYF
TGTGCCAGCAGCTTGTTCAGTCCGACAGGGGTCGTATACGAGCAGTACTTC
>TRBV5-1|TRBD1|NA|TRBJ1-3
CASSTGGDGNTIYF
TGCGCCAGCTCGACAGGGGGCGATGGAAACACCATATATTTT
>TRBV4-1|TRBD1|NA|TRBJ2-7
CASSQDDRGLSYEQYF
TGCGCCAGCAGCCAAGATGACAGGGGGCTCTCCTACGAGCAGTACTTC
>TRBV2|NA|NA|TRBJ1-1
CASSPQGPGTEAFF
TGTGCCAGCAGTCCGCAGGGGCCGGGCACTGAAGCTTTCTTT
>TRBV3-1/TRBV3-2|NA|NA|TRBJ2-7
CASSRGQHSYEQYF
TGTGCCAGCAGCCGCGGACAGCACTCCTACGAGCAGTACTTC
>TRBV11-2|NA|NA|TRBJ1-6
CASSLTELSSYNSPLHF
TGTGCCAGCAGCTTAACGGAGTTGTCCTCCTATAATTCACCCCTCCACTTT
>TRBV19|NA|NA|TRBJ1-5
CASSIGHRMGNQPQHF
TGTGCCAGTAGTATCGGGCACAGGATGGGCAATCAGCCCCAGCATTTT
>TRBV19|NA|NA|TRBJ2-7
CASSITQRPTYEQYF
TGTGCCAGTAGTATCACCCAGCGCCCCACCTACGAGCAGTACTTC
>TRBV6-5|NA|NA|TRBJ1-6
CASSPHDRLNSPLHF
TGTGCCAGCAGTCCCCACGACAGGCTAAATTCACCCCTCCACTTT
>TRBV5-1|TRBD2|NA|TRBJ2-5
CASSLGLAGGLQETQYF
TGCGCCAGCAGCTTGGGACTAGCGGGGGGTCTTCAAGAGACCCAGTACTTC
>TRBV6-2/TRBV6-3|TRBD1|many|TRBJ1-2
CASSLTGVSGYTF
TGTGCCAGCAGTTTGACAGGGGTCAGCGGCTACACCTTC
>TRBV11-3|TRBD2|NA|TRBJ2-5
CASSLALAGAETQYF
TGTGCCAGCAGCTTAGCCCTAGCGGGGGCAGAGACCCAGTACTTC
>TRBV18|NA|NA|TRBJ1-1
CASSPSTGSYTEAFF
TGTGCCAGCTCACCAAGTACGGGATCGTACACTGAAGCTTTCTTT
>TRBV10-3|TRBD2|NA|TRBJ2-2
CAIGLTSGGPGELFF
TGTGCCATCGGCCTCACTAGCGGGGGTCCCGGGGAGCTGTTTTTT
>TRBV6-2/TRBV6-3|TRBD1|NA|TRBJ1-4
CASSPGTGNEKLFF
TGTGCCAGCAGTCCCGGGACAGGGAACGAAAAACTGTTTTTT
>TRBV6-6|TRBD1|NA|TRBJ1-4
CASSTGQGVAREKLFF
TGTGCCAGCAGTACCGGACAGGGGGTGGCTCGTGAAAAACTGTTTTTT
>TRBV4-1|NA|NA|TRBJ1-2
CASSQNVPQGIGTGGYTF
TGCGCCAGCAGCCAAAATGTACCCCAGGGAATTGGGACTGGTGGCTACACCTTC
>TRBV7-2|NA|few|TRBJ1-5
CASSLHREGQPQHF
TGTGCCAGCAGCCTCCACAGGGAAGGTCAGCCCCAGCATTTT
>TRBV19|NA|once|TRBJ1-5
CASSSGGSNQPQHF
TGTGCCAGTAGTTCCGGCGGGAGTAATCAGCCCCAGCATTTT
>TRBV21-1|NA|many|TRBJ1-3
CASRGTGESTIYF
TGTGCCAGCAGGGGCACGGGGGAGAGCACCATATATTTT
>TRBV30|TRBD1|NA|TRBJ2-7
CAWSPTDRGLSYEQYF
TGTGCCTGGAGTCCCACTGACAGGGGGCTTTCCTACGAGCAGTACTTC
>TRBV7-2|NA|NA|TRBJ1-2
CASSQTSYGYTF
TGTGCCAGCAGCCAAACATCCTATGGCTACACCTTC
>TRBV4-2|TRBD1|NA|TRBJ2-7
CASSSVGDSAEQYF
TGTGCCAGCAGCTCCGTGGGGGACAGTGCCGAGCAGTACTTC
>TRBV29-1|TRBD1|NA|TRBJ2-1
CSVDLGDRVFF
TGCAGCGTTGATTTAGGGGACAGGGTGTTCTTC
>TRBV5-1|TRBD1|NA|TRBJ2-7
CASRGQGHYEQYF
TGCGCCAGCAGGGGACAGGGTCACTACGAGCAGTACTTC
>TRBV27|NA|NA|TRBJ1-2
CASSLLTGDGYTF
TGTGCCAGCAGTCTTCTGACCGGAGATGGCTACACCTTC
>TRBV7-9|NA|NA|TRBJ2-7
CASSLPSAGQTSYEQYF
TGTGCCAGCAGCTTACCCTCGGCGGGACAGACTTCCTACGAGCAGTACTTC
>TRBV5-1|TRBD1|NA|TRBJ1-6
CASKETGGGNSPLHF
TGCGCCAGCAAGGAAACAGGGGGCGGGAATTCACCCCTCCACTTT
>TRBV2|NA|NA|TRBJ1-2
CASQPGLIKYGYTF
TGTGCCAGCCAACCGGGACTTATCAAATATGGCTACACCTTC
>TRBV4-1|TRBD1|NA|TRBJ1-5
CASSPRGLSNQPQHF
TGCGCCAGCAGTCCTAGGGGGCTAAGCAATCAGCCCCAGCATTTT
>TRBV4-1|NA|NA|TRBJ2-1
CASSQEWTHQREQFF
TGCGCCAGCAGCCAAGAGTGGACTCATCAGAGGGAGCAGTTCTTC
>TRBV5-1|NA|NA|TRBJ1-6
CASSLDFTGNNSPLHF
TGCGCCAGCAGCTTGGATTTCACAGGGAACAATTCACCCCTCCACTTT
>TRBV7-2|NA|NA|TRBJ1-1
CASSLEPRQGLRAFF
TGTGCCAGCAGCTTAGAGCCCCGGCAGGGGCTGAGGGCTTTCTTT
>TRBV18|TRBD2|NA|TRBJ2-5
CASSSPSGGQETQYF
TGTGCCAGCTCATCCCCAAGCGGGGGCCAAGAGACCCAGTACTTC
>TRBV10-3|TRBD1|NA|TRBJ2-7
CAIAGTGSGEQYF
TGTGCCATCGCCGGGACAGGATCGGGTGAGCAGTACTTC
>TRBV5-4|TRBD1|NA|TRBJ1-6
CASSLATGGSYNSPLHF
TGTGCCAGCAGCTTGGCCACAGGGGGCTCCTATAATTCACCCCTCCACTTT